The source of this T cell receptor (beta chain) is a study of early T cells in non-severe SARS-CoV-2 infection. Study background: Sequencing of bulk RNA from unsorted whole blood was done, without chain pairing. The study, taken as a whole, reports: Database matching using VDJdb favored anti-spike CD8 responses, with private and CD4 specificities left missing.

This clonotype was picked up many times. What it recognizes is unknown. Unique molecular identifiers were affixed to single, distinct cDNA molecules. TCRdb ran MiXCR on the 5' RACE reads and lists one entry per CDR3 protein. The sample carries roughly 50,000 distinct CDR3 sequences, over 7.5% recorded once. Germline V lookup: CDR1 SGHRS, CDR2 YFSETQ. The length of the CDR3 is 15 residues. V was cut by 0 bases and J by 0 bases, with 6 bases left in between. V and J are TRBV5-1 and TRBJ1-4, with no clear D. This clonotype originated in an adult who was a healthcare worker with PCR-confirmed SARS-CoV-2 infection or an uninfected control (not recorded which). The sample taken for sequencing was whole blood. The CDR3 protein is CASSLGNPTNEKLFF. The DNA of the CDR3 is TGCGCCAGCAGCTTGGGGAACCCAACTAATGAAAAACTGTTTTTT.